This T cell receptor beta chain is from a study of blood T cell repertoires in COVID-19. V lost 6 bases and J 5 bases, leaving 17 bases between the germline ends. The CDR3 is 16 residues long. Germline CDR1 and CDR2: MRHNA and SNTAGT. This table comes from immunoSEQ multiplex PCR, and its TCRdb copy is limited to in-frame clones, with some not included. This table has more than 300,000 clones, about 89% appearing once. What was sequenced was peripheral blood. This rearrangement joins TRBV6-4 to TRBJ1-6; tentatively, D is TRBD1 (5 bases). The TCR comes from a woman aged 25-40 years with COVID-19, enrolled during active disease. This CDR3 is CASRGLVGSHNSPLHF. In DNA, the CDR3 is TGTGCCAGCAGGGGGCTGGTGGGGTCTCATAATTCACCCCTCCACTTT.